The 29 T cell receptor beta chains given below trace back to one sample, sequenced in a study of cytomegalovirus exposure and HLA in healthy donors. Use of 60 Vbeta and 13 Jbeta primers characterized the PCR. The protocol was immunoSEQ multiplex PCR, while the TCRdb copy is restricted to in-frame clones and leaves out a portion. The data show roughly 100,000 clones, roughly 79% seen once. The sample taken for sequencing was PBMCs. These receptors all stem from a male donor in good health and CMV-seronegative.

This rearrangement joins TRBV29-1 to TRBJ1-3; D unclear. From germline, CDR1 is SQVTM and CDR2 ANQGSEA. The germline V and J ends were trimmed by 7 bases and 0 bases, with 10 bases remaining between them. This CDR3 has 13 amino acids. The CDR3 loop is CSAVANSGNTIYF. Here the CDR3 DNA reads TGCAGCGCCGTGGCAAACTCTGGAAACACCATATATTTT. Full variable domain (missing parts from reference TRBV29-1 and TRBJ1-3): SAVISQKPSRDICQRGTSLTIQCQVDSQVTMMFWYRQQPGQSLTLIATANQGSEATYESGFVIDKFPISRPNLTFSTLTVSNMSPEDSSIYLCSAVANSGNTIYFGEGSWLTVV.

This clone was picked up one time. J is TRBJ2-5 and V is TRBV5-4; TRBD2 aligns across 9 bases. Gene TRBJ2-7 matches the end of the DNA better, so the J call may be wrong. The CDR3 has 15 amino acids. CDR1 is SGHNT, CDR2 YYREEE, per germline (reference sequence). CDR3 loop: CASSWRGGGGNEQYF. The CDR3 nucleotides read TGTGCCAGCAGCTGGCGCGGGGGGGGAGGGAACGAGCAGTACTTC.

The chain has TRBV7-8 and TRBJ1-4, with 7 positions matching TRBD1. Germline V gene sequence: CDR1 SGHVS, CDR2 FQNEAQ. Unmatched junction bases numbered 6, after V lost 1 base and J lost 7 bases. The length of the CDR3 is 15 residues. CDR3 nucleotides: TGTGCCAGCAGCTTAGAGGACAGGTTGAGTGAAAAACTGTTTTTT. Protein product: CASSLEDRLSEKLFF.

This chain joins TRBV10-3 and TRBJ2-1, with a tentative D call TRBD1 (5 bases). Germline assignment: CDR1 ENHRY and CDR2 SYGVKD. CDR3 size: 18 residues. Between the trimmed V and J ends, which lost 0 bases and 6 bases, there was a span of 21 bases. CDR3 nucleotides: TGTGCCATCAGTGAGTCGGAGTTAGTAGGGGCCAACCCCAATGAGCAGTTCTTC. Protein sequence: CAISESELVGANPNEQFF.

V and J are TRBV30 and TRBJ1-5; D gene uncertain. Germline values: CDR1 GTSNPN, CDR2 SVGIG (reference sequence). The CDR3 totals 16 residues. V lost 4 bases to trimming and J lost 0 bases, with 16 bases between them. The DNA for the CDR3 is TGTGCCTGGACGCCCGGTCCCGCGGATAGCAATCAGCCCCAGCATTTT. As protein: CAWTPGPADSNQPQHF.

V and J are TRBV29-1 and TRBJ2-3; TRBD2 matches at 8 bases. The CDR3 covers 14 residues. Germline V gene sequence: CDR1 SQVTM, CDR2 ANQGSEA. J gave up 4 bases and V 4 bases, and 7 bases lay outside the gene matches. The CDR3 bases are TGCAGCGTTGCTCCCAGCGGGAGCGCAGATACGCAGTATTTT. This codes for CSVAPSGSADTQYF.

V and J are TRBV29-1 and TRBJ2-7, with 8 bases that match TRBD1. CDR3 length: 14 amino acids. Unmatched junction bases numbered 11, after V lost 6 bases and J lost 4 bases. In germline, CDR1 is SQVTM, CDR2 ANQGSEA. In DNA, the CDR3 is TGCAGCGTGGCCGCCGGGACAGGCGAATACGAGCAGTACTTC. Translated, it gives CSVAAGTGEYEQYF.

This chain uses TRBV28 with TRBJ1-5; D is uncertain. The CDR3 is 15 residues long. Germline CDR1 reads MDHEN; CDR2 reads SYDVKM. V was shortened by 6 bases and J by 7 bases, with 19 bases between the two germline ends. The CDR3 coding sequence is TGTGCCAGCAGCCCACGTGGGAGGGAGCGCCAGCCCCAGCATTTT. This gives the protein CASSPRGRERQPQHF.

The V call is TRBV6-1, the J call TRBJ2-7, with a tentative D call TRBD1 (6 bases). The V gene's germline CDR1 is MNHNS and CDR2 SASEGT. The CDR3 is made up of 14 amino acids. Deletions cut 4 bases from V and 4 bases from J, with 14 bases between. The CDR3 here is CASSGTAPGYEQYF. In nucleotides, the CDR3 is TGTGCCAGCAGTGGGACAGCGCCAGGGTACGAGCAGTACTTC.

This chain joins TRBV5-6 and TRBJ2-3; D ambiguous. Germline assignment: CDR1 SGHDT and CDR2 YYEEEE. V gave up 1 base and J gave up 0 bases, with 3 bases separating them. The CDR3 loop spans 13 amino acids. For the CDR3, the DNA is TGTGCCAGCAGCTTGCCTAGCACAGATACGCAGTATTTT. Translated, it gives CASSLPSTDTQYF.

The chain has TRBV2 and TRBJ2-4; 11 bases line up with TRBD2. V gave up 4 bases and J gave up 0 bases; unmatched junction bases: 2. The germline CDR1 and CDR2 sequences are SNHLY and FYNNEI. This CDR3 contains 16 residues. DNA of the CDR3: TGTGCCAGCAGTGGCGGGACTAGCGGAGCCAAAAACATTCAGTACTTC. It encodes CASSGGTSGAKNIQYF.

J is TRBJ2-7 and V is TRBV11-3; 9 positions agree with TRBD2. V trimming: 5 bases; J trimming: 6 bases; junction bases outside the gene matches: 14. CDR1 and CDR2 from the germline V gene are SGHNT and YENEEA. This CDR3 has 16 residues. In DNA, the CDR3 is TGTGCCAGCAGCCCCGAAAGTCCTAGCGGGATTTCCGAGCAGTACTTC. Residues: CASSPESPSGISEQYF. The full variable domain, completed using reference TRBV11-3 and TRBJ2-7, is EAGVVQSPRYKIIEKKQPVAFWCNPISGHNTLYWYLQNLGQGPELLIRYENEEAVDDSQLPKDRFSAERLKGVDSTLKIQPAELGDSAVYLCASSPESPSGISEQYFGPGTRLTVT.

This clone has a handful of counts. The J gene is TRBJ2-4, the V gene TRBV5-1; D is possibly TRBD1 (6 bases). CDR1 SGHRS and CDR2 YFSETQ come from the germline V gene. The ends were cut back, 0 bases at V and 0 bases at J, with 10 bases in the middle. This CDR3 is 16 amino acids long. CDR3 nucleotide sequence: TGCGCCAGCAGCTTGGGGGGGCCGCTAGCCAAAAACATTCAGTACTTC. Translated: CASSLGGPLAKNIQYF.

This clone was seen ten or more times. The chain has TRBV2 and TRBJ1-5; no clear D gene. Germline CDR1 SNHLY, CDR2 FYNNEI. V dropped 8 bases and J dropped 0 bases, with 11 bases sitting between them. This CDR3 is built from 14 residues. This CDR3 is CASVLAVSNQPQHF. CDR3 coding DNA: TGTGCCAGCGTATTGGCAGTTAGCAATCAGCCCCAGCATTTT.

The chain uses TRBV4-1 and TRBJ2-7; the D gene is possibly TRBD2 (5 bases). Trimming stripped 1 base from V and 4 bases from J, with 11 bases between. Germline CDR1 and CDR2: MGHRA and YSYEKL. CDR3 length: 14 amino acids. For the CDR3, the DNA is TGCGCCAGCAGCCAAGGTGAGGGTTATTACGAGCAGTACTTC. Protein product: CASSQGEGYYEQYF.

This clone appeared a few times. This chain links TRBV7-2 with TRBJ2-5, with TRBD1 matching over 7 bases. CDR1 and CDR2 (germline): SGHTA, FQGNSA. The CDR3 covers 16 residues. Trimming removed 3 bases from V and 1 base from J; junction bases left unmatched: 8. CDR3 amino acids: CASSLGRTGAQETQYF. The CDR3 coding sequence is TGTGCCAGCAGCTTGGGTCGCACAGGGGCCCAAGAGACCCAGTACTTC.

This clone was picked up one time. V usage is TRBV10-1 and J usage is TRBJ1-2, with 8 bases identical to TRBD1. This CDR3 has 13 residues. The V gene's germline CDR1 is WNHNN and CDR2 SYGVQD (reference sequence). V was pared by 5 bases and J by 4 bases, with 3 bases of the junction left unmatched. In DNA form, the CDR3 reads TGCGCCAGCAGTCCCGACAGGGGCTATGGCTACACCTTC. Translating it yields CASSPDRGYGYTF.

The rearrangement uses TRBV4-2 and TRBJ2-3, with D perhaps TRBD1 (5 bases). The V gene lost 0 bases and the J gene lost 7 bases, with 14 bases spanning the gap. This CDR3 region has 15 residues. Germline V gene data show CDR1 as LGHNA and CDR2 as YNFKEQ. CDR3 amino acids: CASSQEGVEANTQYF. The DNA of the CDR3 is TGTGCCAGCAGCCAAGAAGGGGTAGAAGCGAATACGCAGTATTTT.

This clone was counted a single time. The CDR3 region is CASSPGQLTDTQYF. The CDR3 bases are TGTGCCAGCTCTCCAGGACAGCTCACAGATACGCAGTATTTT. The V and J genes are TRBV2 and TRBJ2-3, with TRBD1 as a possible D gene (6 bases). The ends were cut back, 8 bases at V and 2 bases at J, with 14 bases in the middle. CDR3 size: 14 residues. Germline CDR1 reads SNHLY; CDR2 reads FYNNEI.

The chain employs TRBV4-1 and TRBJ2-7; 7 bases line up with TRBD2. Germline values: CDR1 MGHRA, CDR2 YSYEKL. Trimming cost V 4 bases and J 2 bases; bases outside gene matches: 14. The CDR3 contains 17 residues. In DNA form, the CDR3 reads TGCGCCAGCAGCCCATTCCGAGGGGCGGGAGCCGCCTACGAGCAGTACTTC. Its protein product is CASSPFRGAGAAYEQYF.

The V gene is TRBV10-1, the J gene TRBJ1-1, with D possibly matching TRBD1 (6 bases). This CDR3 has 14 amino acids. Germline-derived CDR1 and CDR2 are WNHNN and SYGVQD (reference sequence). Trimming stripped 2 bases from V and 3 bases from J, with 10 bases between. The CDR3 nucleotides read TGCGCCAGCAGTGAGGTACAGGGTGACACTGAAGCTTTCTTT. Translated, it gives CASSEVQGDTEAFF.

The chain carries TRBV18 and TRBJ2-5; 7 bases align to TRBD1. This CDR3 is built from 14 residues. The germline gives CDR1 KGHSH, CDR2 LQKENI. Losses at the gene ends were 3 bases for V and 4 bases for J; bases not matched to a gene: 5. In nucleotides, the CDR3 is TGTGCCAGCTCACCCCGACAGGGTGCAGAGACCCAGTACTTC. This codes for CASSPRQGAETQYF.

This sequence joins TRBV9 and TRBJ2-5; 8 nucleotides align to TRBD2. The J call may be faulty, since TRBJ2-7 better matches the DNA end. This CDR3 contains 12 residues. Germline V gene lookup returns CDR1 SGDLS and CDR2 YYNGEE. The CDR3, as DNA: TGTGCCAGCAGCCCGGGGGGGACCGAGCAGTACTTC. Its protein product is CASSPGGTEQYF.

This clone was found a few times. The rearrangement links TRBV2 to TRBJ1-3; 8 nucleotides line up with TRBD1. From germline, CDR1 is SNHLY and CDR2 FYNNEI. J gave up 2 bases and V 7 bases, and 7 bases lay outside the gene matches. This CDR3 contains 15 residues. The CDR3 sequence: CASIKDRATGNTIYF. CDR3 DNA sequence: TGTGCCAGCATAAAGGACAGGGCAACTGGAAACACCATATATTTT.

The CDR3 reads CASSLEGGPGTGELFF. In DNA, the CDR3 is TGCGCCAGCAGCTTGGAGGGAGGGCCCGGAACCGGGGAGCTGTTTTTT. The V call is TRBV5-1, the J call TRBJ2-2; 7 bases are shared with TRBD2. V lost 0 bases, J lost 5 bases, and 7 bases stayed unmatched. The length of the CDR3 is 16 residues. CDR1 and CDR2 from the germline V gene are SGHRS and YFSETQ.

The chain joins TRBV5-4 to TRBJ2-3; TRBD1 aligns across 9 bases. CDR1 is SGHNT, CDR2 YYREEE, per germline (reference sequence). J gave up 4 bases and V 3 bases, and 6 bases lay outside the gene matches. The CDR3 length is 15 residues. This chain's CDR3 is CASSWNRGPSDTQYF. CDR3 DNA sequence: TGTGCCAGCAGCTGGAACAGGGGGCCGTCAGATACGCAGTATTTT.

The genes are TRBV18 and TRBJ2-5; 14 nucleotides align to TRBD2. V shed 2 bases and J 5 bases; nucleotides not matched to a gene: 7. Per the germline V gene, CDR1 is KGHSH and CDR2 is LQKENI. This CDR3 is built from 17 residues. Here the CDR3 reads CASSPYGTSGSSETQYF. CDR3 DNA: TGTGCCAGCTCACCATACGGGACTAGCGGGAGTTCGGAGACCCAGTACTTC.

J is TRBJ2-1 and V is TRBV5-1; TRBD1 matches 9 bases. V lost 4 bases to trimming and J lost 7 bases; unmatched junction nucleotides: 9. Per the germline V gene, CDR1 is SGHRS and CDR2 is YFSETQ. The length of the CDR3 is 15 residues. CDR3 sequence (DNA): TGCGCCAGCAGCGAGGGACAGGGCCTATGGAATGAGCAGTTCTTC. This gives the protein CASSEGQGLWNEQFF.

The sample holds one count of this clone. The rearrangement links TRBV4-1 to TRBJ2-5, with 10 nucleotides matching TRBD2. Germline assignment: CDR1 MGHRA and CDR2 YSYEKL. The CDR3 totals 19 residues. The V gene end was trimmed by 4 bases and the J gene end by 5 bases; junction bases not matched to a gene: 19. Here the CDR3 reads CASSLGNELLAGAAETQYF. CDR3 DNA: TGCGCCAGCAGCCTGGGAAACGAACTTCTAGCGGGAGCTGCTGAGACCCAGTACTTC.